This T cell receptor (beta chain) emerged from a study of CD8+ T cells in alopecia areata. CDR1 is SQVTM and CDR2 is ANQGSEA in the germline V gene. The CDR3 has 15 residues. Trimming stripped 4 bases from V and 5 bases from J, with 17 bases between. Note on this clone: As yet, its antigen is unknown.

The study, taken as a whole, reports: The study also sequences resident alphabeta T cells of normal skin in scalp samples. Clonality in lesional scalp, especially alopecia totalis/universalis, exceeded that of normal scalp.

Extracted RNA was reverse transcribed, and the resulting cDNA served as sequencing template. Libraries were prepared by immunoSEQ multiplex PCR; TCRdb keeps only in-frame clonotypes and omits some of them. In the table there are about 140,000 clones, about 51% of which are singletons. Lesional scalp punch biopsies and peripheral blood were collected from alopecia areata patients. The chain couples TRBV29-1 to TRBJ2-2; D is uncertain. This TCR came from a human donor with alopecia areata. The specimen comprised CD4+ T cells sorted from blood, sampled at week 0. CDR3 region: CSVAKGGVRTGELFF. CDR3 nucleotide sequence: TGCAGCGTTGCGAAGGGTGGAGTGCGGACCGGGGAGCTGTTTTTT.